The 28 T cell receptor beta chains given below trace back to one sample, sequenced in a study of CD8 T cells in Susac syndrome. Reverse transcription of roughly 0.45 to 1 ug RNA was carried out with random hexamers. TCRdb re-derived calls from the immunoSEQ multiplex PCR reads in MiXCR, one entry per CDR3 protein. In the table there are some 150,000 distinct CDR3 sequences, around 95% of which are singletons. The sequenced material came from CD8+ T cells from PBMCs. Receptors were obtained from a human donor with multiple sclerosis.

The chain is built from TRBV12-3 or TRBV12-4 and TRBJ1-3; D is ambiguous. The CDR3 runs 14 residues. V was trimmed by 3 bases and J by 3 bases, leaving 9 bases between them. CDR3 residues: CASSFILGGNTIYF. CDR3 in DNA: TGTGCCAGCAGTTTTATACTGGGTGGAAACACCATATATTTT.

The chain links TRBV4-1 to TRBJ1-2; D might be TRBD1 (5 bases). The CDR3 runs 12 residues. Germline V gene data show CDR1 as MGHRA and CDR2 as YSYEKL. V lost 1 base and J lost 6, with 6 bases in between. The CDR3 protein is CASSQVGDGYTF. In DNA form, the CDR3 reads TGCGCCAGCAGCCAAGTGGGGGATGGCTACACCTTC.

This rearrangement joins TRBV29-1 to TRBJ1-5; 9 nucleotides match TRBD1. The length of the CDR3 is 18 residues. Germline V gives CDR1 SQVTM, CDR2 ANQGSEA. After removal of 7 bases from V and 5 bases from J, the junction contained 21 bases not matched to a gene. The CDR3, as DNA: TGCAGCGCCTTTGAGTTGTCAGGGACAGGGTTTACCGATCAGCCCCAGCATTTT. Translated: CSAFELSGTGFTDQPQHF.

CDR3 DNA sequence: TGTGCCAGCAGCTTAGTGGATTGGGGCTACACCTTC. It encodes CASSLVDWGYTF. V gene TRBV7-9 combines with J gene TRBJ1-2; D remains ambiguous. Germline values: CDR1 SEHNR, CDR2 FQNEAQ (reference sequence). V was shortened by 1 base and J by 8 bases, with 8 bases between the two germline ends. This CDR3 region has 12 residues.

The chain uses TRBV9 and TRBJ1-2, with D perhaps matching TRBD1 (5 bases). The CDR3 extends over 13 amino acids. V lost 4 bases and J 7 bases, leaving 14 bases between the germline ends. CDR1 and CDR2 from the germline V gene are SGDLS and YYNGEE. As DNA, the CDR3 is TGTGCCAGCAGCCCCCAGTCAGGGCGTGGCTACACCTTC. It encodes CASSPQSGRGYTF.

The sample holds a few counts of this clonotype. The V call is TRBV9, the J call TRBJ2-5; D not resolved. This CDR3 comprises 13 residues. V lost 2 bases and J lost 1, with 6 bases in between. Germline values: CDR1 SGDLS, CDR2 YYNGEE. The DNA of the CDR3 is TGTGCCAGCAGCGTTGGCGGCCAAGAGACCCAGTACTTC. Translating gives CASSVGGQETQYF.

V and J are TRBV30 and TRBJ1-5, with 8 bases identical to TRBD1. V dropped 0 bases and J dropped 5; count of bases not matched to a gene: 6. The germline CDR1 and CDR2 sequences are GTSNPN and SVGIG (reference sequence). The CDR3 loop spans 15 amino acids. The CDR3 nucleotides are TGTGCCTGGAGTGTGGGTTCAGGGGGCCATCAGCCCCAGCATTTT. Its protein product is CAWSVGSGGHQPQHF.

V gene TRBV4-1 combines with J gene TRBJ2-5; TRBD1 or TRBD2 may be the D gene (5 bases each). CDR1 and CDR2 from the germline V gene are MGHRA and YSYEKL. Trimming took off 2 bases at V and 1 base at J, with 8 bases between the two ends. CDR3 size: 14 residues. The CDR3 reads CASSQPRGQETQYF. DNA for the CDR3: TGCGCCAGCAGCCAACCGAGGGGCCAAGAGACCCAGTACTTC.

The chain joins TRBV18 to TRBJ2-3; D may be TRBD2 (6 bases). V was clipped by 3 bases and J by 4 bases, with 17 bases between them. The CDR3 loop spans 16 amino acids. Germline V lookup: CDR1 KGHSH, CDR2 LQKENI. In DNA, the CDR3 is TGTGCCAGCTCACCTCCCGCGGGGACGCCCCCAGATACGCAGTATTTT. Its protein is CASSPPAGTPPDTQYF.

The chain combines TRBV4-1 with TRBJ1-5; 8 bases are shared with TRBD1. Per germline, CDR1 MGHRA and CDR2 YSYEKL. CDR3 length equals 14 residues. Trimming cost V 2 bases and J 5 bases; bases outside gene matches: 2. The CDR3 DNA sequence: TGCGCCAGCAGCCAACAGGGGGCAGATCAGCCCCAGCATTTT. Amino acid sequence: CASSQQGADQPQHF.

The chain combines TRBV5-1 with TRBJ2-1; TRBD1 agrees at 8 bases. The germline gives CDR1 SGHRS, CDR2 YFSETQ. J lost 2 bases, V lost 4 bases, and 26 bases had no gene match. The CDR3 is made up of 22 amino acids. CDR3 amino acids: CASSRKTVDDPNRDRTYNEQFF. Written as DNA, the CDR3 is TGCGCCAGCAGCCGCAAGACCGTAGACGACCCAAACCGGGACAGGACCTACAATGAGCAGTTCTTC.

This clonotype came up once. The chain joins TRBV12-3 or TRBV12-4 to TRBJ1-1, with 9 bases identical to TRBD1. The CDR3 consists of 12 residues. The V and J ends lost 4 bases and 8 bases, in that order; junction bases with no gene match: 2. The CDR3 nucleotides read TGTGCCAGCAGTTCAACAGGGGGCGAAGCTTTCTTT. Translating it yields CASSSTGGEAFF.

The chain links TRBV7-8 to TRBJ2-7, with D tentatively TRBD1 or TRBD2 (6 bases each). With 5 bases removed from V and 6 bases from J, the gap between germline ends came to 11 bases. This CDR3 has 12 residues. From germline, CDR1 is SGHVS and CDR2 FQNEAQ. The CDR3 reads CASSLRGAEQYF. The DNA for the CDR3 is TGTGCCAGCAGCCTAAGGGGGGCCGAGCAGTACTTC. The full variable domain, in which reference TRBV7-8 and TRBJ2-7 provide the parts outside the CDR3, is GAGVSQSPRYKVAKRGQDVALRCDPISGHVSLFWYQQALGQGPEFLTYFQNEAQLDKSGLPSDRFFAERPEGSVSTLKIQRTQQEDSAVYLCASSLRGAEQYFGPGTRLTVT.

This chain links TRBV27 with TRBJ2-1, with 11 bases aligning to TRBD2. The V and J ends lost 6 bases and 3 bases, in that order; junction bases with no gene match: 7. This CDR3 contains 16 residues. Germline loops: CDR1 MNHEY, CDR2 SMNVEV (reference sequence). CDR3 residues: CASRSLSGGDYNEQFF. In DNA, the CDR3 is TGTGCCAGCAGGTCCCTTAGCGGGGGGGACTACAATGAGCAGTTCTTC.

The chain carries TRBV19 and TRBJ2-7; D gene uncertain. The CDR3 loop spans 13 amino acids. The V and J ends lost 3 bases and 6 bases respectively, with 12 bases between them. Germline values: CDR1 LNHDA, CDR2 SQIVND (reference sequence). CDR3 residues: CASSMSKWGEQYF. CDR3 in DNA: TGTGCCAGTAGTATGTCGAAATGGGGCGAGCAGTACTTC.

The chain links TRBV29-1 to TRBJ1-5; a weak D match, TRBD1 (5 bases). V gave up 4 bases and J gave up 1 base, with 8 bases separating them. In germline, CDR1 is SQVTM, CDR2 ANQGSEA. This CDR3 comprises 13 residues. CDR3 residues: CSVVNRSNQPQHF. The CDR3 DNA reads TGCAGCGTTGTCAACAGGAGCAATCAGCCCCAGCATTTT.

This clonotype was picked up a small number of times. The CDR3 sequence is CSARYTGELFF. CDR3 DNA: TGCAGTGCTAGGTACACCGGGGAGCTGTTTTTT. V and J are TRBV20-1 and TRBJ2-2; D is ambiguous. Germline lookup yields CDR1 DFQATT and CDR2 SNEGSKA (reference sequence). This CDR3 is 11 amino acids long. Trimming pared 3 bases from V and 3 bases from J, leaving 2 bases between.

In its sample, this clonotype was seen a few times. The chain links TRBV19 to TRBJ2-4, with D perhaps TRBD2 (5 bases). V was shortened by 6 bases and J by 0 bases, with 9 bases between the two germline ends. Germline assignment: CDR1 LNHDA and CDR2 SQIVND (reference sequence). This CDR3 is built from 14 residues. The CDR3 reads CASSDGLAKNIQYF. The DNA for the CDR3 is TGTGCCAGTAGCGACGGACTAGCCAAAAACATTCAGTACTTC.

The genes are TRBV27 and TRBJ2-3; unclear D gene. V was shortened by 5 bases and J by 2 bases, with 11 bases between the two germline ends. Germline CDR1 is MNHEY and CDR2 is SMNVEV (reference sequence). The CDR3 has 14 amino acids. The CDR3 DNA sequence: TGTGCCAGCAGTCCCTTAGGCCTCACAGATACGCAGTATTTT. It is translated as CASSPLGLTDTQYF.

The rearrangement joins TRBV4-3 to TRBJ1-1; D is perhaps TRBD1 (6 bases). Trimming removed 4 bases from V and 1 base from J, with 13 bases in between. Germline V gene sequence: CDR1 LGHNA, CDR2 YSLEER. There are 15 residues in the CDR3. CDR3 amino acids: CASSPHGQPNTEAFF. The CDR3 region has the DNA TGCGCCAGCAGCCCCCATGGACAGCCGAACACTGAAGCTTTCTTT.

The chain couples TRBV4-3 to TRBJ2-7; TRBD2 aligns across 8 bases. Trimming cost V 2 bases and J 3 bases; bases outside gene matches: 9. The CDR3 extends over 16 amino acids. From germline, CDR1 is LGHNA and CDR2 YSLEER. This CDR3 is CASSQSIAGRYYEQYF. The CDR3 nucleotides are TGCGCCAGCAGCCAATCTATAGCGGGGAGATACTACGAGCAGTACTTC.

This chain links TRBV5-6 with TRBJ1-5; no definite D call. The germline gives CDR1 SGHDT, CDR2 YYEEEE. The CDR3 is 12 residues long. With 1 base removed from V and 10 bases from J, the gap between germline ends came to 9 bases. This CDR3 is CASSLQGAPQHF. The CDR3 DNA is TGTGCCAGCAGCTTGCAAGGAGCCCCCCAGCATTTT. The variable domain in full, with the rest retrieved from reference TRBV5-6 and TRBJ1-5, is DAGVTQSPTHLIKTRGQQVTLRCSPKSGHDTVSWYQQALGQGPQFIFQYYEEEERQRGNFPDRFSGHQFPNYSSELNVNALLLGDSALYLCASSLQGAPQHFGDGTRLSIL.

This clonotype has just one count. The J gene is TRBJ1-5, the V gene TRBV27; D unresolved. V was clipped by 11 bases and J by 3 bases, with 8 bases between them. CDR1 and CDR2 (germline): MNHEY, SMNVEV (reference sequence). The CDR3 is 11 amino acids. CDR3: CAGSDNQPQHF. For the CDR3, the DNA is TGTGCCGGGTCGGACAATCAGCCCCAGCATTTT.

This chain joins TRBV7-9 and TRBJ1-2; D gene unclear. There are 14 residues in the CDR3. V lost 3 bases and J lost 8, with 16 bases in between. CDR1 is SEHNR, CDR2 FQNEAQ, per germline (reference sequence). CDR3 coding DNA: TGTGCCAGCAGCTTTGAGAGGACGGCCAGGGGCTACACCTTC. The encoded protein is CASSFERTARGYTF.

The rearrangement uses TRBV25-1 and TRBJ2-3, with D hard to call. Looked up from germline, CDR1 is MGHDK and CDR2 is SYGVNS. The CDR3 has 15 amino acids. Deletions cut 2 bases from V and 6 bases from J, with 15 bases between. The CDR3 protein is CASSEVRWRRDTQYF. Written as DNA, the CDR3 is TGTGCCAGCAGTGAAGTACGGTGGCGAAGGGATACGCAGTATTTT.

V and J are TRBV30 and TRBJ1-5, with D possibly TRBD1 on 5 matching bases. Trimming shortened V by 0 bases and J by 0 bases, and 21 bases separated the two germline ends. Germline lookup yields CDR1 GTSNPN and CDR2 SVGIG (reference sequence). The CDR3 spans 19 residues. CDR3 in amino acids: CAWSVGEGVEFYSNQPQHF. In DNA, the CDR3 is TGTGCCTGGAGTGTAGGGGAAGGAGTCGAATTCTATAGCAATCAGCCCCAGCATTTT. Full variable domain (remainder filled in from reference TRBV30 and TRBJ1-5): SQTIHQWPATLVQPVGSPLSLECTVEGTSNPNLYWYRQAAGRGLQLLFYSVGIGQISSEVPQNLSASRPQDRQFILSSKKLLLSDSGFYLCAWSVGEGVEFYSNQPQHFGDGTRLSIL.

There are a few counts of this clonotype. The rearrangement uses TRBV12-3 or TRBV12-4 and TRBJ1-1, with D hard to call. V was cut by 0 bases and J by 2 bases, with 7 bases left in between. CDR3 size: 14 residues. The DNA of the CDR3 is TGTGCCAGCAGTTTAGCGACGGGAAACACTGAAGCTTTCTTT. Amino acids: CASSLATGNTEAFF.

V and J are TRBV12-3 or TRBV12-4 and TRBJ1-2; 9 bases line up with TRBD1. After removal of 5 bases from V and 2 bases from J, the junction contained 3 bases not matched to a gene. This CDR3 is built from 14 residues. The DNA of the CDR3 is TGTGCCAGCAGTAAACAGGGGGCAAACTATGGCTACACCTTC. Its translation: CASSKQGANYGYTF.